One and the same sample provided the 22 T cell receptor beta chains below, sequenced in a study of blood T cells in healthy people across ages. Primers used in a second PCR of about 7 to 12 cycles were a sample-barcoded 5' primer and a J-beta primer mix. One entry per CDR3 protein results from TCRdb running MiXCR on the 5' RACE reads. The repertoire holds approximately 1.5 million distinct CDR3 sequences, with almost 35% as singletons. Specimen: blood. Source of these receptors: a woman aged 25 to 39 in good health.

The gene calls are TRBV20-1 and TRBJ1-1; D call uncertain. V was shortened by 0 bases and J by 6 bases, with 11 bases between the two germline ends. Germline V lookup: CDR1 DFQATT, CDR2 SNEGSKA (reference sequence). The CDR3 is 13 amino acids. The CDR3 DNA sequence: TGCAGTGCTAGAGAGGCGGGAAGCCCTGAAGCTTTCTTT. Translated: CSAREAGSPEAFF.

The rearrangement joins TRBV5-1 to TRBJ1-4; D is unresolved. Germline CDR1 SGHRS, CDR2 YFSETQ. V was trimmed by 5 bases and J by 0 bases, leaving 11 bases between them. The CDR3 extends over 15 amino acids. The CDR3 DNA is TGCGCCAGCAGGTCCACAGAATCAACTAATGAAAAACTGTTTTTT. Its translation is CASRSTESTNEKLFF.

This chain uses TRBV7-9 with TRBJ2-7, with TRBD1 matching 9 bases. Losses at the gene ends were 5 bases for V and 3 bases for J; bases not matched to a gene: 8. There are 15 residues in the CDR3. Germline lookup yields CDR1 SEHNR and CDR2 FQNEAQ (reference sequence). CDR3 DNA: TGTGCCAGCAGCCGACAGGGGGTAGGACTCTACGAGCAGTACTTC. It is translated as CASSRQGVGLYEQYF.

J is TRBJ1-2 and V is TRBV5-1; 9 nucleotides line up with TRBD1. This CDR3 comprises 15 residues. Germline CDR1 reads SGHRS; CDR2 reads YFSETQ. J gave up 0 bases and V 6 bases, and 6 bases lay outside the gene matches. CDR3 loop: CASTLDRGTNYGYTF. The CDR3 nucleotides read TGCGCCAGCACCCTCGACAGGGGGACTAACTATGGCTACACCTTC.

The chain combines TRBV29-1 with TRBJ2-1, with D unclear. CDR1 and CDR2 (germline): SQVTM, ANQGSEA. V shed 5 bases and J shed 10 bases, with 21 bases lying between them. This CDR3 has 14 residues. CDR3 in amino acids: CSVFQALSTGEQFF. CDR3 bases: TGCAGCGTTTTCCAGGCTCTAAGTACCGGGGAGCAGTTCTTC.

As concerns this clonotype: Since a much larger clone is just one base distant, this may be a read error. The rearrangement links TRBV7-2 to TRBJ2-5, with D maybe TRBD2 (7 bases). This CDR3 is 15 amino acids long. Germline V gene data show CDR1 as SGHTA and CDR2 as FQGNSA. The CDR3 DNA reads as TGTGCCTGCAGCCTCAGGGGAGGGTCCGGTGAGACCCAGTACTTC. Its protein is CACSLRGGSGETQYF.

A few counts support this clonotype. This rearrangement joins TRBV29-1 to TRBJ1-1; D might be TRBD1 (5 bases). Per the germline V gene, CDR1 is SQVTM and CDR2 is ANQGSEA. The length of the CDR3 is 13 residues. Trimming took off 2 bases at V and 1 base at J, with 8 bases between the two ends. The chain's CDR3 is CSVELDRNTEAFF. The DNA of the CDR3 is TGCAGCGTTGAACTAGACAGGAACACTGAAGCTTTCTTT.

This clonotype was counted only a few times. The V call is TRBV10-3, the J call TRBJ1-6; a weak D match, TRBD1 (6 bases). CDR1 and CDR2 (germline): ENHRY, SYGVKD. Trimming cost V 6 bases and J 6 bases, with 12 bases left between them. The CDR3 spans 14 residues. Written as DNA, the CDR3 is TGTGCCATCAGACAGGGCGACGGTAATTCACCCCTCCACTTT. The encoded protein is CAIRQGDGNSPLHF.

This clonotype was observed a few times. V is TRBV7-9 and J is TRBJ2-3; 13 nucleotides line up with TRBD2. In germline, CDR1 is SEHNR, CDR2 FQNEAQ (reference sequence). CDR3 length equals 17 residues. The J segment lost 1 base and the V segment lost 5 bases, leaving 6 bases of the junction unmatched. The CDR3 loop reads CASSRWGTSGGTDTQYF. CDR3 nucleotide sequence: TGTGCCAGCAGCCGATGGGGGACTAGCGGGGGCACAGATACGCAGTATTTT.

The chain links TRBV3-1 to TRBJ2-1, with TRBD2 matching 10 bases. Looked up from germline, CDR1 is LGHDT and CDR2 is YNNKEL (reference sequence). V dropped 0 bases and J dropped 5; count of bases not matched to a gene: 7. The CDR3 totals 17 residues. The CDR3 is CASSQEGLGLADNEQFF. CDR3 nucleotide sequence: TGTGCCAGCAGCCAAGAGGGTTTAGGACTAGCGGACAATGAGCAGTTCTTC.

This chain links TRBV15 with TRBJ1-5; the D gene is possibly TRBD1 (5 bases). There are 17 residues in the CDR3. Germline lookup yields CDR1 LNHNV and CDR2 YYDKDF (reference sequence). V lost 3 bases and J lost 6, with 21 bases in between. The CDR3, as DNA: TGTGCCACCAGCAGTACGGCGGGACCCAGGCCCACTCAGCCCCAGCATTTT. Amino acid sequence: CATSSTAGPRPTQPQHF.

This clonotype was seen ten or more times. This chain connects TRBV25-1 to TRBJ2-5; 7 positions agree with TRBD1. Germline CDR1 reads MGHDK; CDR2 reads SYGVNS. The V segment lost 6 bases and the J segment 2 bases; nucleotides outside the gene matches: 3. CDR3 length: 13 residues. The CDR3: CASSGTEQETQYF. Written as DNA, the CDR3 is TGTGCCAGCAGCGGGACAGAGCAAGAGACCCAGTACTTC.

The rearrangement links TRBV12-3 or TRBV12-4 to TRBJ2-6; 12 bases are shared with TRBD2. With V trimmed by 1 base and J by 5 bases, 6 bases remained unmatched. The CDR3 covers 18 residues. The CDR3 DNA sequence: TGTGCCAGCAGTTTAGTCCTAGCGGGAGGGCCCTGGGCCAACGTCCTGACTTTC. Translated: CASSLVLAGGPWANVLTF.

The chain joins TRBV4-1 to TRBJ2-2; D might be TRBD1 or TRBD2, each matching 5 bases. The germline gives CDR1 MGHRA, CDR2 YSYEKL. The V and J ends lost 0 bases and 6 bases respectively, with 17 bases between them. The CDR3 totals 17 residues. CDR3 nucleotides: TGCGCCAGCAGCCAAGATCGAAGAGGGGATCGTGCCGGGGAGCTGTTTTTT. Its translation: CASSQDRRGDRAGELFF.

This clonotype turned up a few times. The chain links TRBV6-5 to TRBJ1-3, with D hard to call. The CDR3 length is 11 residues. CDR1 is MNHEY, CDR2 SVGAGI, per germline. V was shortened by 6 bases and J by 6 bases, with 6 bases between the two germline ends. This CDR3 reads CASSAQNTIYF. The CDR3 region has the DNA TGTGCCAGCAGCGCTCAAAACACCATATATTTT.

This chain links TRBV14 with TRBJ2-7, with unresolved D. The V gene's germline CDR1 is SGHDN and CDR2 FVKESK. This CDR3 contains 15 residues. Trimming shortened V by 1 base and J by 5 bases, and 15 bases separated the two germline ends. CDR3 amino acids: CASSQANAGFDEQYF. For the CDR3, the DNA is TGTGCCAGCAGCCAAGCTAATGCCGGGTTCGACGAGCAGTACTTC.

This clonotype has just a few counts. The chain combines TRBV7-9 with TRBJ2-1; 8 nucleotides match TRBD2. The germline gives CDR1 SEHNR, CDR2 FQNEAQ (reference sequence). The V and J ends lost 0 bases and 2 bases, in that order; junction bases with no gene match: 6. The CDR3 runs 17 residues. CDR3 nucleotide sequence: TGTGCCAGCAGCTTAGCAAGTACTAGCGGAGCCTACAATGAGCAGTTCTTC. This translates into CASSLASTSGAYNEQFF.

The rearrangement links TRBV24-1 to TRBJ2-1; D is unclear. This CDR3 has 11 residues. The germline gives CDR1 KGHDR, CDR2 SFDVKD. Trimming left V 5 bases short and J 3 bases short, with 1 base between. The CDR3 DNA sequence: TGTGCCACCAGTGTCTACAATGAGCAGTTCTTC. It yields the protein CATSVYNEQFF.

This clonotype has more than one count but fewer than ten. This sequence joins TRBV29-1 and TRBJ2-1; D is perhaps TRBD2 (6 bases). CDR1 and CDR2 (germline): SQVTM, ANQGSEA. The CDR3 loop spans 12 amino acids. V gave up 7 bases and J gave up 7 bases, with 14 bases separating them. The CDR3 DNA reads TGCAGCGGTCAGTTAGCGGAAAATGAGCAGTTCTTC. Amino acid sequence: CSGQLAENEQFF.

The chain recombines TRBV28 with TRBJ2-7, with 8 nucleotides matching TRBD2. V gave up 5 bases and J gave up 4 bases; unmatched junction bases: 13. Germline lookup yields CDR1 MDHEN and CDR2 SYDVKM. This CDR3 comprises 16 residues. CDR3 sequence reads: CASSAIGTSRSYEQYF. As DNA, the CDR3 is TGTGCCAGCAGTGCCATCGGGACTAGTCGATCATACGAGCAGTACTTC.

This clonotype was detected ten times or more. The chain recombines TRBV5-5 with TRBJ1-4, with TRBD1 as a possible D gene (6 bases). The V gene lost 4 bases and the J gene lost 3 bases, with 16 bases spanning the gap. Germline V CDR1 and CDR2: SGHKS, YYEKEE (reference sequence). The CDR3 spans 16 residues. The CDR3: CASSKGGTGSNEKLFF. The CDR3 DNA reads as TGTGCCAGCAGCAAAGGGGGAACGGGATCTAATGAAAAACTGTTTTTT.

V is TRBV20-1 and J is TRBJ2-3; no definite D call. CDR1 and CDR2 (germline): DFQATT, SNEGSKA (reference sequence). The length of the CDR3 is 14 residues. Trimming cost V 5 bases and J 5 bases, with 17 bases left between them. CDR3 DNA sequence: TGCAGTGCTGGTGTCCAACTCCTTGGAGATACGCAGTATTTT. Encoded protein: CSAGVQLLGDTQYF.